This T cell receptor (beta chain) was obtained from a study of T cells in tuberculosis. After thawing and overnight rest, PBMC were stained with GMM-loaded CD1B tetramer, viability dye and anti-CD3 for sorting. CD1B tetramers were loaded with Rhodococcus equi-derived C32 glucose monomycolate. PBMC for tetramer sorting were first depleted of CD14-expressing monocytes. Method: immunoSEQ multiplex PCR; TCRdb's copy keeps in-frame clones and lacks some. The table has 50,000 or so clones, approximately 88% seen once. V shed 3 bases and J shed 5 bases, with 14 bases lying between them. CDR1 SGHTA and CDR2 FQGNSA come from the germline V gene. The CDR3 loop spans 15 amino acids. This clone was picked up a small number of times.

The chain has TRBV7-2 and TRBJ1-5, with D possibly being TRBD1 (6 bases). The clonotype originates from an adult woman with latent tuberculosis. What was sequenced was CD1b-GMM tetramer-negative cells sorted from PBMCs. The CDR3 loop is CASSFGTGTHQPQHF. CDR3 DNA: TGTGCCAGCAGCTTCGGTACAGGGACCCATCAGCCCCAGCATTTT. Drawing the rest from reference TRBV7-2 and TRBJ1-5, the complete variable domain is GAGVSQSPSNKVTEKGKDVELRCDPISGHTALYWYRQSLGQGLEFLIYFQGNSAPDKSGLPSDRFSAERTGGSVSTLTIQRTQQEDSAVYLCASSFGTGTHQPQHFGDGTRLSIL.